This T cell receptor beta chain was recovered during a study of blood T cell repertoires in COVID-19. Assay used: immunoSEQ multiplex PCR; TCRdb lists only in-frame clones, some missing. Among about 190,000 clones, more than 65% were seen once, and the ten largest hold 8% to 11%. The germline gives CDR1 LGHNT, CDR2 FRNRAP. The CDR3 is 17 amino acids. With 3 bases clipped from V and 3 bases from J, the junction kept 4 bases outside the gene matches. The clonotype was recovered from a woman older than 75 with active or convalescent COVID-19. Material: peripheral blood. The rearrangement links TRBV12-5 to TRBJ2-1; 14 bases agree with TRBD2. The CDR3 sequence: CASGFETSGRVYNEQFF. CDR3 in DNA: TGTGCTAGTGGTTTCGAGACTAGCGGGAGGGTCTACAATGAGCAGTTCTTC.